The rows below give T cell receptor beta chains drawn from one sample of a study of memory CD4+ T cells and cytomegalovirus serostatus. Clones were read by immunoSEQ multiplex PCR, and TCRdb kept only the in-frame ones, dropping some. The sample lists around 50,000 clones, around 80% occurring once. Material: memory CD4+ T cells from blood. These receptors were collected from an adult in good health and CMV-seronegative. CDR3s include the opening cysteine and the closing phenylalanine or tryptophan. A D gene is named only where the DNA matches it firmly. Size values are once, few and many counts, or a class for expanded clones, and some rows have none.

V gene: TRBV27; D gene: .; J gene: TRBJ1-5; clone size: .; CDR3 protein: CASSFGGVGNQPQHF; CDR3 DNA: TGTGCCAGCAGTTTTGGCGGGGTGGGGAATCAGCCCCAGCATTTT
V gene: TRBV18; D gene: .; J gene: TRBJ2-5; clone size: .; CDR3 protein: CASSPFLGQETQYF; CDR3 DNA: TGTGCCAGCTCACCATTCCTGGGACAAGAGACCCAGTACTTC
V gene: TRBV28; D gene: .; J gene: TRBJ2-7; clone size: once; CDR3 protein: CASSPPHRALYEQYF; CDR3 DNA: TGTGCCAGCAGTCCCCCGCACAGGGCTCTTTACGAGCAGTACTTC
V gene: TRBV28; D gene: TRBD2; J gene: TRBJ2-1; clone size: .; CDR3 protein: CASSRSTSGLNEQFF; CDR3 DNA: TGTGCCAGCAGTCGGTCGACTAGCGGACTCAATGAGCAGTTCTTC
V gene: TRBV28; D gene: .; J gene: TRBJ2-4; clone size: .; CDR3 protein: CASSPAGPRGDIQYF; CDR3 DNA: TGTGCCAGCAGTCCGGCAGGTCCACGCGGGGACATTCAGTACTTC
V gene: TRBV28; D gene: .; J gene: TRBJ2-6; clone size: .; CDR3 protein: CASSLRRHSGANVLTF; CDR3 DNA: TGTGCCAGCAGTTTGAGACGCCACTCTGGGGCCAACGTCCTGACTTTC
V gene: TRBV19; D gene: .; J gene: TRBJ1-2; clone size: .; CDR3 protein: CASSRGPQNYGYTF; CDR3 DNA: TGTGCCAGTAGCCGCGGGCCCCAGAACTATGGCTACACCTTC
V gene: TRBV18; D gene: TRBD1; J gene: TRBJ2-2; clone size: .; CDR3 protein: CASYGTGSAGELFF; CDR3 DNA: TGTGCCAGCTACGGGACAGGGTCGGCCGGGGAGCTGTTTTTT
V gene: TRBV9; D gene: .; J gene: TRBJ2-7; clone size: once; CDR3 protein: CASSKQFAYEQYF; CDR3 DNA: TGTGCCAGCAGCAAACAGTTTGCCTACGAGCAGTACTTC
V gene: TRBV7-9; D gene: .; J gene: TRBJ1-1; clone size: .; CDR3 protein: CASSRFTENTEAFF; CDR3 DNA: TGTGCCAGCAGTCGATTTACAGAGAACACTGAAGCTTTCTTT
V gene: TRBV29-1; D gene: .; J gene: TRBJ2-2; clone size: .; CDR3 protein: CSVRRTSGPKINTGELFF; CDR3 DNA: TGCAGCGTTCGACGCACGAGCGGCCCGAAGATTAACACCGGGGAGCTGTTTTTT
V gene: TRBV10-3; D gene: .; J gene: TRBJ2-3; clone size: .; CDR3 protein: CAIRTIGSTDTQYF; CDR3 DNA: TGTGCCATCAGGACAATCGGGAGCACAGATACGCAGTATTTT
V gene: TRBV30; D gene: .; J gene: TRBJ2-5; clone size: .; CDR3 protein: CAWGTNYRVRETQYF; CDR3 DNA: TGTGCCTGGGGGACCAATTACAGGGTTAGAGAGACCCAGTACTTC
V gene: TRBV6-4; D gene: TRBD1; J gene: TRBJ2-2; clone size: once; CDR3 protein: CASSVGGQGTGELFF; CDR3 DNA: TGTGCCAGCAGTGTCGGGGGACAGGGCACCGGGGAGCTGTTTTTT
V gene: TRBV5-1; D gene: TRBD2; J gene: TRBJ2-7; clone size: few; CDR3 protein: CASSLPELAGGFSYEQYF; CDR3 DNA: TGCGCCAGCAGCCTCCCAGAACTAGCGGGAGGGTTCTCCTACGAGCAGTACTTC
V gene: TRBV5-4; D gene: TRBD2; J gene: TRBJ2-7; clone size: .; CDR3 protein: CASSLAGLAGGEQYF; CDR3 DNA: TGTGCCAGCAGTCTGGCCGGTCTAGCGGGGGGGGAGCAGTACTTC
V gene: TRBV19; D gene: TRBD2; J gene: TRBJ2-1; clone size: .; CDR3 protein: CASSIRGGLAGASEQFF; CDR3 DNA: TGTGCCAGTAGTATTAGAGGGGGACTAGCGGGAGCTAGTGAGCAGTTCTTC
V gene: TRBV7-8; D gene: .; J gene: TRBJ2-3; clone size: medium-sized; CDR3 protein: CASSQPDGFLGQYF; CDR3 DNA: TGTGCCAGCAGCCAGCCAGACGGGTTCCTCGGGCAGTATTTT
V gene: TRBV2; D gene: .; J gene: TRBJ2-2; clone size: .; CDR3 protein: CASSGVGGGTGELFF; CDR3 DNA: TGTGCCAGCAGTGGGGTCGGAGGAGGCACCGGGGAGCTGTTTTTT
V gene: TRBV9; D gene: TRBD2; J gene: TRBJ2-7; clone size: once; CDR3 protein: CASSLGTSGINNEQYF; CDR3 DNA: TGTGCCAGCAGCTTAGGGACTAGCGGGATAAACAACGAGCAGTACTTC
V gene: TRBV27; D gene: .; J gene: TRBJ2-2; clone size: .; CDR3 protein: CASSFQVGRGTGELFF; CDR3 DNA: TGTGCCAGCAGTTTCCAGGTTGGACGCGGCACCGGGGAGCTGTTTTTT
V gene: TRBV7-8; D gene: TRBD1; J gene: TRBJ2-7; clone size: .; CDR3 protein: CASSPRTGYEQYF; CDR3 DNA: TGTGCCAGCAGCCCCCGGACAGGCTACGAGCAGTACTTC
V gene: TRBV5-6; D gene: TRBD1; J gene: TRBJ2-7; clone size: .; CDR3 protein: CASSAGMGQGPYEQYF; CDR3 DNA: TGTGCCAGCAGCGCCGGGATGGGACAGGGTCCCTACGAGCAGTACTTC
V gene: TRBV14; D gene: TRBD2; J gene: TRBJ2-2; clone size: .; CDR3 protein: CASSPWREFTGELFF; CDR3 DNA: TGTGCCAGCAGCCCTTGGCGGGAGTTTACCGGGGAGCTGTTTTTT
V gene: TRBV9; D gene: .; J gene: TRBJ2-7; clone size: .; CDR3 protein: CASSVGRALAYEQYF; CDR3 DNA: TGTGCCAGCAGCGTAGGTCGAGCACTAGCCTACGAGCAGTACTTC
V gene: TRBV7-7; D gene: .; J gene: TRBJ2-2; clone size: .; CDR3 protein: CASSLEGDNTGELFF; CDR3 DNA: TGTGCTAGCAGCTTAGAGGGAGACAACACCGGGGAGCTGTTTTTT
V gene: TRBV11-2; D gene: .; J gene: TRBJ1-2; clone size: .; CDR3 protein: CASSLTGSYYGYTF; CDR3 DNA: TGTGCCAGCAGCTTAACAGGATCGTACTATGGCTACACCTTC
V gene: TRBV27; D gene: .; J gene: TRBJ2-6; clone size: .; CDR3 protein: CASSTRQGGIGGANVLTF; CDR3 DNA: TGTGCCAGCAGTACTCGACAGGGAGGTATTGGTGGGGCCAACGTCCTGACTTTC
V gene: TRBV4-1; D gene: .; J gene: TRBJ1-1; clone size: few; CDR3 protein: CASSHRTGRGAPEAFF; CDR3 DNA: TGCGCCAGCAGCCATAGAACAGGGAGAGGGGCTCCTGAAGCTTTCTTT
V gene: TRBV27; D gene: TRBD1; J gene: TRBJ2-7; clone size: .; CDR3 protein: CASSPGTGAQKQYF; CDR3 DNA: TGTGCCAGCAGCCCTGGGACAGGGGCCCAGAAGCAGTACTTC